This T cell receptor beta chain was recovered during a study of blood T cell repertoires in COVID-19. Turning to the study itself: Spain, Italy and the United States supplied samples that represented acute and convalescent COVID-19. In each case, the material was cDNA or gDNA derived from T cells, B-cell-depleted T cells, or PBMCs.

CDR1 is LNHNV, CDR2 YYDKDF, per germline (reference sequence). This CDR3 has 16 residues. J gave up 3 bases and V 0 bases, and 1 base lay outside the gene matches. Original processing methods: Amplification of reference gene primers provided the estimated nucleated cell counts. Sequencing used immunoSEQ multiplex PCR; TCRdb keeps in-frame clones, though not all of them. V, J and clone size were drawn from that table, and D and trimming were deduced from the DNA. The repertoire holds nearly 80,000 clones, with 84% as singletons. The sequence was collected from a man aged 50-59 years with acute or convalescent COVID-19. The chain joins TRBV15 to TRBJ2-2, with TRBD1 identical over 10 bases. The sequenced sample was peripheral blood. The DNA of the CDR3 is TGTGCCACCAGCAGAGAGGGACAGGGGTACACCGGGGAGCTGTTTTTT. Encoded protein: CATSREGQGYTGELFF. Supplemented by reference TRBV15 and TRBJ2-2, the full variable domain reads DAMVIQNPRYQVTQFGKPVTLSCSQTLNHNVMYWYQQKSSQAPKLLFHYYDKDFNNEADTPDNFQSRRPNTSFCFLDIRSPGLGDTAMYLCATSREGQGYTGELFFGEGSRLTVL.